This T cell receptor (beta chain) originates from a study of CD8 T cells in Susac syndrome. This CDR3 region has 12 residues. The germline gives CDR1 LNHDA, CDR2 SQIVND (reference sequence). V was cut by 9 bases and J by 1 base, with 7 bases left in between. Random hexamers were used to reverse transcribe an amount of about 0.5 to 1 ug RNA. Each CDR3 protein is one row after TCRdb ran MiXCR on the immunoSEQ multiplex PCR reads. The sample has about 90,000 distinct CDR3 sequences; approximately 96% are singletons. Sequencing was performed on CD8+ T cells from PBMCs. J is TRBJ1-5 and V is TRBV19; no clear D. This clonotype was obtained from a human donor with Susac syndrome. The CDR3, as DNA: TGTGCCAGCCAGAACAGCAATCAGCCCCAGCATTTT. This gives the protein CASQNSNQPQHF.